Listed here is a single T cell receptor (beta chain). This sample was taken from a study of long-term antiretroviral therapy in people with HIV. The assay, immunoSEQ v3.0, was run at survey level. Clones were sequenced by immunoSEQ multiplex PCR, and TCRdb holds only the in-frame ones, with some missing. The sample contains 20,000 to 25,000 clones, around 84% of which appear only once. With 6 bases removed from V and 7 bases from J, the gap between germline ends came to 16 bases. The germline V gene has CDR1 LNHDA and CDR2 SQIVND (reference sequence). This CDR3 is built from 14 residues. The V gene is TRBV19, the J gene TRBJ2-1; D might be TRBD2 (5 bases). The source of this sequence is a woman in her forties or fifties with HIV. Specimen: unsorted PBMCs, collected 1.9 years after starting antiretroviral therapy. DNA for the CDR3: TGTGCCAGTAGCCCCACCGGAGGCCGTAATGAGCAGTTCTTC. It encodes CASSPTGGRNEQFF.